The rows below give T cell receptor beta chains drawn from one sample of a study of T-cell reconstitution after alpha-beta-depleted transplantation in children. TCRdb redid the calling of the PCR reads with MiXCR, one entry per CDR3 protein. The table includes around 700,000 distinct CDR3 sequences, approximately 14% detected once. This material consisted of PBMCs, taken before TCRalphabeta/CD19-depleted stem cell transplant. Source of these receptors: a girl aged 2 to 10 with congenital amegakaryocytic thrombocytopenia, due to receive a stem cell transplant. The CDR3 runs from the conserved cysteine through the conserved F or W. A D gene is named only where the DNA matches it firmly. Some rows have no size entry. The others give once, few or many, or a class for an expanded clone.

TGCGCCAGCAGCTTGGGGACACAAGATAATTCACCCCTCCACTTT	CASSLGTQDNSPLHF	.	many	TRBV5-1	TRBJ1-6
TGCGCCAGCAGCAAGGGACTACCAAACAGCGTAATGAAGTACTTC	CASSKGLPNSVMKYF	TRBD2	.	TRBV5-1	TRBJ2-5
TGCGCCAGCAGCTTGGAGGGGTTCCCCGGGGAGCTGTTTTTT	CASSLEGFPGELFF	.	.	TRBV5-1	TRBJ2-2
TGTGCCAGCAGTCCGCCTAACATGCCGAACACTGAAGCTTTCTTT	CASSPPNMPNTEAFF	.	.	TRBV27	TRBJ1-1
TGCAGTGCTAGAGGTGGGACTAATTACAATGAGCAGTTCTTC	CSARGGTNYNEQFF	TRBD2	many	TRBV20-1	TRBJ2-1
TGTGCCATCAGTGAAGGACAGGGAAGCAATGAGCAGTTCTTC	CAISEGQGSNEQFF	TRBD1	few	TRBV10-3	TRBJ2-1
TGCAGCGTTGGCGATAGCGGGAGAAAGTACTACGAGCAGTACTTC	CSVGDSGRKYYEQYF	TRBD2	few	TRBV29-1	TRBJ2-7
TGTGCCATCGTTAGGGGATCCTACAATGAGCAGTTCTTC	CAIVRGSYNEQFF	.	.	TRBV12-3/TRBV12-4	TRBJ2-1
TGCAGTGCGGATGGACGCGCCGACACTTACAATGAGCAGTTCTTC	CSADGRADTYNEQFF	.	many	TRBV20-1	TRBJ2-1
TGTGCCTGGCAGGACCTATCCTACGAGCAGTACTTC	CAWQDLSYEQYF	.	once	TRBV30	TRBJ2-7
TGCAGTGCTAGCCGGACCAACTCTGGGGCCAACGTCCTGACTTTC	CSASRTNSGANVLTF	.	many	TRBV20-1	TRBJ2-6
TGTGCCAGCAGTTTTTCAAGGGGGAATGAGCAGCTCTTC	CASSFSRGNEQLF	.	.	TRBV12-3/TRBV12-4	TRBJ2-1
TGTGCCAGCAGTTCAAGGGTCAGGGGTCACGAGCAGTACTTC	CASSSRVRGHEQYF	.	many	TRBV12-3/TRBV12-4	TRBJ2-7
TGCAGTGCTCCTGGGCTAGCGGCACCATACGAGCAGTACTTC	CSAPGLAAPYEQYF	TRBD2	.	TRBV20-1	TRBJ2-7
TGTGCCAGCACCCTTGCGGGGGGGACCTACGAGCAGTACTTC	CASTLAGGTYEQYF	TRBD2	many	TRBV12-3/TRBV12-4	TRBJ2-7
TGCAGTGCAACTCGACTAGCGGGAGGGAATACGCAGTATTTT	CSATRLAGGNTQYF	TRBD2	many	TRBV20-1	TRBJ2-3
TGTGCCAGCAGTTCCGCAGGGGGGGTCACCATATATTTT	CASSSAGGVTIYF	TRBD1	.	TRBV28	TRBJ1-3
TGTGCCAGTAGTATAGACAGGGACACCGGGGAGCTGTTTTTT	CASSIDRDTGELFF	.	few	TRBV19	TRBJ2-2
TGTGCCAGCTCACCACCGGAAAACTACGAGCAGTACTTC	CASSPPENYEQYF	.	.	TRBV18	TRBJ2-7
TGCGCCAGCAGCTTGGGACTAGCGGACTACGAGCAGTACTTC	CASSLGLADYEQYF	TRBD2	many	TRBV5-1	TRBJ2-7
TGCGCCAGCAGCCAAACTAGCAGGGAGACCCAGTACTTC	CASSQTSRETQYF	.	few	TRBV4-1	TRBJ2-5
TGTGCCAGCAGTTTATATGCCGGGGAGGGGAGCGATGAGCAGTTCTTC	CASSLYAGEGSDEQFF	TRBD2	few	TRBV27	TRBJ2-1
TGCAGCGTCGGGGACAGGGCTTGGGATACGCAGTATTTT	CSVGDRAWDTQYF	TRBD1	many	TRBV29-1	TRBJ2-3
TGTGCCAGCTCACCGCCAGCGGGAGGGCCTGGCGAGCAGTACTTC	CASSPPAGGPGEQYF	TRBD2	.	TRBV18	TRBJ2-7
TGTGCCAGCAGCGGGATTTACAATGAGCAGTTCTTC	CASSGIYNEQFF	.	few	TRBV13	TRBJ2-1